This T cell receptor (beta chain) was identified in a study of identical twins. V was shortened by 4 bases and J by 3 bases, with 13 bases between the two germline ends. This CDR3 has 14 amino acids. Germline V CDR1 and CDR2: ENHRY, SYGVKD. General observations from the study: Because invariant MAIT and iNKT cells could be present, zero-insertion analyses could be partly confounded.

One entry per CDR3 protein, called by TCRdb with MiXCR from the 5' RACE reads. The data contain more than 200,000 distinct CDR3 sequences, more than 13% of them singletons. In regard to this clonotype: The antigen is not known.

The source of this sequence is a woman under 30 in good health. This chain joins TRBV10-3 and TRBJ2-7, with D perhaps being TRBD1 or TRBD2 (6 bases each). Sequenced material: memory (CD45RO+) T cells sorted from blood. For the CDR3, the DNA is TGTGCCATCAGTGGAGAGGGGGGAAGCTACGAGCAGTACTTC. The encoded protein is CAISGEGGSYEQYF.